This T cell receptor beta chain was found in a study of blood T cells in healthy people across ages. A remark on this clonotype: Its specificity is unknown.

Using a J-beta primer mix together with a sample-barcoded 5' primer, a second PCR was run for roughly 6 to 11 cycles. MiXCR, applied by TCRdb to the 5' RACE reads, yields one record per CDR3 protein. The data show hundreds of thousands of distinct CDR3 sequences, 40% to 45% seen once. Individuals who donated were healthy Caucasians from Russia aged about 6 to 100. Whole-study findings and limits: Age brought a roughly linear fall in TCR beta diversity measured per million T cells. Naive CD4+ cells and diversity were both higher in long-lived donors than in aged donors.

The sample consisted of blood. This TCR was recovered from an elderly man in good health.

The CDR3 loop reads CASSPEQALGLYGYTF. The CDR3, as DNA: TGTGCCAGCAGCCCCGAACAGGCGCTCGGGCTCTATGGCTACACCTTC. This sequence joins TRBV7-9 and TRBJ1-2; TRBD1 might be the D (5 bases). Germline CDR1 SEHNR, CDR2 FQNEAQ (reference sequence). Trimming took 5 bases from V and 4 from J, leaving 20 bases between them. The CDR3 runs to 16 residues.